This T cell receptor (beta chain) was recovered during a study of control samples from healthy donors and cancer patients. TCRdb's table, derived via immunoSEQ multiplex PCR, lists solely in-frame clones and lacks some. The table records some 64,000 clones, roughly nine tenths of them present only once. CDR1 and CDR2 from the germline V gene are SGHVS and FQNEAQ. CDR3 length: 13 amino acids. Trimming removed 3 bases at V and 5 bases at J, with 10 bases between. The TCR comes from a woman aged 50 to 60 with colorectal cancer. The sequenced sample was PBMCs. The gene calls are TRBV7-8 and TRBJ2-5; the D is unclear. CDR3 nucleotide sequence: TGTGCCAGCAGCTTGGTAGCCTCGGAGACCCAGTACTTC. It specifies CASSLVASETQYF. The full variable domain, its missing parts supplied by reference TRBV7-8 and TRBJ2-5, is GAGVSQSPRYKVAKRGQDVALRCDPISGHVSLFWYQQALGQGPEFLTYFQNEAQLDKSGLPSDRFFAERPEGSVSTLKIQRTQQEDSAVYLCASSLVASETQYFGPGTRLLVL.